This passage covers 12 T cell receptor beta chains from one sample sequenced in a study of early T cells in non-severe SARS-CoV-2 infection (dated by TCRdb to 2020 to 2023). Library generation was performed with 5' RACE. Reads for this sample came from a NextSeq 500. The public reads were quality trimmed at Q25 with fastp and then assembled into clones with MiXCR by TCRdb, keeping productive beta chains. Entries that share a CDR3 protein sequence are merged under the most common genes and DNA. The sample contains about 60,000 distinct CDR3 sequences, 12% of them found a single time. 4% to 5% of the sample goes to the ten largest clones. Sequences were obtained from whole blood. These receptor sequences come from an adult who was a healthcare worker with PCR-confirmed SARS-CoV-2 infection or an uninfected control (not recorded which).

This clonotype was observed a handful of times. V gene TRBV5-1 combines with J gene TRBJ1-2; D might be TRBD1 (5 bases). The V end lost 0 bases, the J end lost 7 bases, and 13 bases lay between the germline ends. The CDR3 has 14 amino acids. Germline CDR1 SGHRS, CDR2 YFSETQ. Here the CDR3 reads CASSLGQPGGGYTF. As DNA, the CDR3 is TGCGCCAGCAGCTTGGGACAGCCTGGTGGTGGCTACACCTTC.

This clonotype was recorded a few times. The V and J genes are TRBV28 and TRBJ2-7; tentatively, D is TRBD1 (6 bases). The germline V and J ends were trimmed by 6 bases and 2 bases, with 8 bases remaining between them. Germline CDR1 and CDR2: MDHEN and SYDVKM. The CDR3 is made up of 12 amino acids. The CDR3 here is CASRDSPYEQYF. The CDR3 bases are TGTGCCAGCAGGGACAGCCCCTACGAGCAGTACTTC. Full variable domain (remainder filled in from reference TRBV28 and TRBJ2-7): DVKVTQSSRYLVKRTGEKVFLECVQDMDHENMFWYRQDPGLGLRLIYFSYDVKMKEKGDIPEGYSVSREKKERFSLILESASTNQTSMYLCASRDSPYEQYFGPGTRLTVT.

There are many counts of this clonotype. The chain uses TRBV4-2 and TRBJ2-5; D unclear. Germline values: CDR1 LGHNA, CDR2 YNFKEQ. This CDR3 has 13 amino acids. Between the trimmed V and J ends, which lost 3 bases and 5 bases, there was a span of 10 bases. The CDR3 protein is CASSHDLTETQYF. For the CDR3, the DNA is TGTGCCAGCAGCCATGATCTTACCGAGACCCAGTACTTC.

The chain employs TRBV5-5 and TRBJ2-2; D not resolved. CDR3 length: 15 amino acids. The ends were cut back, 0 bases at V and 0 bases at J, with 6 bases in the middle. The germline V gene has CDR1 SGHKS and CDR2 YYEKEE (reference sequence). The CDR3 DNA follows: TGTGCCAGCAGCTTGGTTACTTCGAACACCGGGGAGCTGTTTTTT. Amino acids: CASSLVTSNTGELFF. Using reference TRBV5-5 and TRBJ2-2 for the parts outside the CDR3, the full variable domain is DAGVTQSPTHLIKTRGQQVTLRCSPISGHKSVSWYQQVLGQGPQFIFQYYEKEERGRGNFPDRFSARQFPNYSSELNVNALLLGDSALYLCASSLVTSNTGELFFGEGSRLTVL.

This clonotype was observed at least ten times. The chain is built from TRBV20-1 and TRBJ2-7; possible D gene TRBD2, 6 bases. Trimming took off 1 base at V and 2 bases at J, with 12 bases between the two ends. CDR1 DFQATT and CDR2 SNEGSKA come from the germline V gene (reference sequence). CDR3 length equals 14 residues. The CDR3 protein is CSARGGGATYEQYF. The CDR3 region has the DNA TGCAGTGCTAGAGGGGGCGGGGCAACCTACGAGCAGTACTTC.

By share, this clonotype counts as medium-sized. The chain uses TRBV4-3 and TRBJ1-1; the D is unclear. Germline V gene data show CDR1 as LGHNA and CDR2 as YSLEER. Trimming left V 0 bases short and J 6 bases short, with 11 bases between. The CDR3 extends over 14 amino acids. CDR3 DNA sequence: TGCGCCAGCAGCCAAGATAGAAAGGGCCCTGAAGCTTTCTTT. Protein: CASSQDRKGPEAFF.

At least ten counts were recorded for this clonotype. The chain joins TRBV14 to TRBJ2-3; D is unresolved. V lost 4 bases and J lost 3, with 5 bases in between. Germline-derived CDR1 and CDR2 are SGHDN and FVKESK. The CDR3 length is 12 residues. For the CDR3, the DNA is TGTGCCAGCAGCCTCCTAACAGATACGCAGTATTTT. Its protein product is CASSLLTDTQYF.

This clonotype was observed at least ten times. The chain employs TRBV12-3 or TRBV12-4 and TRBJ1-6; D possibly corresponds to TRBD1 (6 bases). V was pared by 2 bases and J by 9 bases, with 8 bases between. This CDR3 has 13 amino acids. The CDR3 DNA reads TGTGCCAGCAGTTTACAGGGGATTTCACCCCTCCACTTT. It translates to CASSLQGISPLHF.

This clonotype was detected once. The chain carries TRBV6-5 and TRBJ1-2; no clear D. Trimming shortened V by 6 bases and J by 4 bases, and 12 bases separated the two germline ends. The CDR3 sequence is 13 residues long. From germline, CDR1 is MNHEY and CDR2 SVGAGI. CDR3 sequence reads: CASSPDGAYGYTF. As DNA, the CDR3 is TGTGCCAGCAGCCCGGACGGAGCCTATGGCTACACCTTC.

This clonotype has more than one count but fewer than ten. V gene TRBV7-2 combines with J gene TRBJ1-2; 7 bases agree with TRBD1. The CDR3 runs 16 residues. Germline-derived CDR1 and CDR2 are SGHTA and FQGNSA. The V gene end was trimmed by 1 base and the J gene end by 4 bases; junction bases not matched to a gene: 9. CDR3 region: CASSLESNRGAYGYTF. CDR3 in DNA: TGTGCCAGCAGCTTAGAATCGAACAGGGGCGCCTATGGCTACACCTTC.

Only a few counts were recorded for this clonotype. The rearrangement uses TRBV6-2 or TRBV6-3 and TRBJ2-1; D not certain. The CDR3 consists of 13 residues. Germline loops: CDR1 MNHEY, CDR2 SVGEGT. Trimming took 5 bases from V and 3 from J, leaving 8 bases between them. CDR3: CASSVQFYNEQFF. CDR3 DNA sequence: TGTGCCAGCAGTGTACAGTTCTACAATGAGCAGTTCTTC.

The genes are TRBV6-5 and TRBJ2-6, with D possibly matching TRBD2 (5 bases). From germline, CDR1 is MNHEY and CDR2 SVGAGI. Trimming left V 7 bases short and J 2 bases short, with 6 bases between. The CDR3 spans 13 residues. The CDR3 DNA reads TGTGCCAGCATGGGAGCTGGGGCCAACGTCCTGACTTTC. Its translation: CASMGAGANVLTF.